Following are 20 T cell receptor beta chains from one sample sequenced in a study of beta chain features in type 1 diabetes. The authors reverse transcribed all of the isolated RNA, so sequencing captured expressed TCRB transcripts. The assay was immunoSEQ multiplex PCR, and TCRdb's table has in-frame clones only and misses some. The sample contains 150,000 to 180,000 clones, over 8.5% of which appear only once. The sample consisted of central memory CD4+ T cells from blood. These receptors all stem from a man in his late teens or twenties in good health.

This clone has a handful of counts. V gene TRBV4-3 combines with J gene TRBJ1-1, with unresolved D. CDR3 length equals 15 residues. Per germline, CDR1 LGHNA and CDR2 YSLEER. V was clipped by 0 bases and J by 1 base, with 9 bases between them. The CDR3 region is CASSQEYTKNTEAFF. The CDR3 coding sequence is TGCGCCAGCAGCCAAGAGTACACCAAGAACACTGAAGCTTTCTTT.

This clone was observed a handful of times. CDR3 in DNA: TGTGCCAGCTCACCAACTCGAGGACAGGGCCATGAAAAACTGTTTTTT. This translates into CASSPTRGQGHEKLFF. The V gene is TRBV18, the J gene TRBJ1-4; 8 positions agree with TRBD1. CDR3 length: 16 residues. Germline loops: CDR1 KGHSH, CDR2 LQKENI. J gave up 6 bases and V 2 bases, and 8 bases lay outside the gene matches.

In this sample, this clone turned up a few times. V usage is TRBV7-9 and J usage is TRBJ2-5; D is unclear. CDR3 size: 13 residues. Trimming pared 2 bases from V and 4 bases from J, leaving 8 bases between. Germline V CDR1 and CDR2: SEHNR, FQNEAQ (reference sequence). The CDR3 loop reads CASSLLVAETQYF. CDR3 DNA: TGTGCCAGCAGCTTACTGGTCGCAGAGACCCAGTACTTC.

This chain joins TRBV10-3 and TRBJ2-3; possible D gene TRBD1, 7 bases. Trimming left V 7 bases short and J 1 base short, with 18 bases between. The CDR3 covers 16 residues. From germline, CDR1 is ENHRY and CDR2 SYGVKD. CDR3 bases: TGTGCCATCACGGGGGAGACAGGGATTCGCACAGATACGCAGTATTTT. Residues: CAITGETGIRTDTQYF.

The chain employs TRBV10-2 and TRBJ2-7; 10 bases agree with TRBD2. CDR1 is WSHSY, CDR2 SAAADI, per germline. V lost 8 bases and J lost 2; bases outside the gene matches: 9. CDR3 length equals 15 residues. CDR3: CASRRTGTSAYEQYF. The CDR3 nucleotides read TGCGCCAGCCGGAGAACCGGGACTAGCGCCTACGAGCAGTACTTC.

This clone occurred a few times. The CDR3 is CATAGQGRNTEAFF. The CDR3 region has the DNA TGTGCCACCGCTGGCCAGGGAAGGAACACTGAAGCTTTCTTT. The chain has TRBV15 and TRBJ1-1, with a tentative D call TRBD1 (5 bases). The CDR3 contains 14 residues. V gave up 8 bases and J gave up 1 base, with 14 bases separating them. Germline V lookup: CDR1 LNHNV, CDR2 YYDKDF (reference sequence).

This clone has a count of ten or more. The chain links TRBV6-4 to TRBJ1-1; D remains unclear. CDR1 MRHNA and CDR2 SNTAGT come from the germline V gene. V gave up 8 bases and J gave up 10 bases, with 11 bases separating them. The CDR3 is 10 residues long. The CDR3 reads CASPPGIAFF. The CDR3 region has the DNA TGTGCCAGCCCTCCGGGTATAGCTTTCTTT.

This clone appeared a few times. Given a far larger clone just one base away, this is likely a sequencing read error. This chain joins TRBV27 and TRBJ1-6; tentatively, D is TRBD1 (6 bases). The germline V and J ends were trimmed by 6 bases and 5 bases, with 11 bases remaining between them. The length of the CDR3 is 14 residues. Germline V lookup: CDR1 MNHEY, CDR2 SMNVEV (reference sequence). The CDR3: CASRGGMDNSPLHF. The CDR3 DNA sequence: TGTGCCAGCAGAGGGGGGATGGATAATTCACCCCTCCACTTT.

This clone was counted only a few times. V is TRBV4-1 and J is TRBJ1-2; D gene ambiguous. Looked up from germline, CDR1 is MGHRA and CDR2 is YSYEKL. The CDR3 sequence is 14 residues long. V gave up 7 bases and J gave up 2 bases, with 14 bases separating them. CDR3 sequence: CASTSPRQNYGYTF. CDR3 in DNA: TGCGCCAGCACCTCCCCACGGCAGAACTATGGCTACACCTTC.

This clone was found many times. The gene calls are TRBV28 and TRBJ2-5; the D gene could be TRBD1 or TRBD2 (6 bases each). V was clipped by 8 bases and J by 1 base, with 11 bases between them. In germline, CDR1 is MDHEN, CDR2 SYDVKM. CDR3 length: 13 amino acids. The chain's CDR3 is CASQGGPQETQYF. The DNA for the CDR3 is TGTGCCAGCCAAGGGGGGCCCCAAGAGACCCAGTACTTC.

This clone was detected a few times. V is TRBV4-2 and J is TRBJ2-1; tentatively, D is TRBD1 or TRBD2 (6 bases each). In germline, CDR1 is LGHNA, CDR2 YNFKEQ. Between the trimmed V and J ends, which lost 0 bases and 1 base, there was a span of 13 bases. This CDR3 contains 17 residues. CDR3 region: CASSQDIRRGSYNEQFF. The CDR3 bases are TGTGCCAGCAGCCAAGATATTCGGAGGGGGTCCTACAATGAGCAGTTCTTC.

The gene calls are TRBV25-1 and TRBJ2-5, with D unclear. The CDR3 totals 12 residues. Per the germline V gene, CDR1 is MGHDK and CDR2 is SYGVNS. Trimming took off 2 bases at V and 2 bases at J, with 3 bases between the two ends. CDR3 amino acids: CASSEHQETQYF. CDR3 DNA sequence: TGTGCCAGCAGTGAACATCAAGAGACCCAGTACTTC. Using reference TRBV25-1 and TRBJ2-5 for the parts outside the CDR3, the full variable domain is EADIYQTPRYLVIGTGKKITLECSQTMGHDKMYWYQQDPGMELHLIHYSYGVNSTEKGDLSSESTVSRIRTEHFPLTLESARPSHTSQYLCASSEHQETQYFGPGTRLLVL.

This clone was recorded a few times. This chain links TRBV7-2 with TRBJ1-2; no clear D. Germline assignment: CDR1 SGHTA and CDR2 FQGNSA. There are 13 residues in the CDR3. Trimming pared 1 base from V and 6 bases from J, leaving 9 bases between. CDR3 region: CASSLDSRDGYTF. DNA of the CDR3: TGTGCCAGCAGCTTAGACTCACGGGATGGCTACACCTTC.

In this sample, this clone turned up a few times. V usage is TRBV7-6 and J usage is TRBJ1-2; no firm D call. This CDR3 has 14 amino acids. Trimming cost V 1 base and J 4 bases, with 10 bases left between them. Germline-derived CDR1 and CDR2 are SGHVS and FNYEAQ. The CDR3 DNA follows: TGTGCCAGCAGCTTAGACCAACAGCCCTATGGCTACACCTTC. Amino acid sequence: CASSLDQQPYGYTF.

In its sample, this clone was seen many times. The rearrangement joins TRBV7-2 to TRBJ2-1; D is ambiguous. Germline CDR1 and CDR2: SGHTA and FQGNSA. Trimming cost V 6 bases and J 7 bases, with 10 bases left between them. The CDR3 is 12 residues long. The CDR3 protein is CASRRMSNEQFF. The CDR3, as DNA: TGTGCCAGCAGACGGATGTCAAATGAGCAGTTCTTC.

To note about this clone: Additional DNA sequences in this sample encode the identical CDR3. The chain links TRBV5-1 to TRBJ1-1; TRBD1 matches 8 bases. The V gene end was trimmed by 4 bases and the J gene end by 2 bases; junction bases not matched to a gene: 4. CDR1 is SGHRS, CDR2 YFSETQ, per germline. The CDR3 contains 14 residues. The CDR3: CASSPGTGNTEAFF. As DNA, the CDR3 is TGCGCCAGCAGCCCGGGGACAGGCAACACTGAAGCTTTCTTT.

The V gene is TRBV29-1, the J gene TRBJ2-7, with 9 bases aligning to TRBD2. CDR3 length: 14 amino acids. V shed 7 bases, J shed 2 bases, and the junction held 9 bases outside the gene matches. Germline assignment: CDR1 SQVTM and CDR2 ANQGSEA. CDR3 sequence reads: CSGAGGVSTYEQYF. The CDR3 DNA reads TGCAGCGGTGCGGGGGGGGTATCAACCTACGAGCAGTACTTC.

This clone was detected only a few times. This chain connects TRBV28 to TRBJ2-1, with D unresolved. The CDR3 is made up of 12 amino acids. Germline loops: CDR1 MDHEN, CDR2 SYDVKM. V lost 7 bases, J lost 6 bases, and 10 bases lay in between. The CDR3 bases are TGTGCCAGCAACAGTCTTGCCAATGAGCAGTTCTTC. Translating gives CASNSLANEQFF.

In its sample, this clone was seen a few times. This rearrangement joins TRBV7-2 to TRBJ1-2; possible D gene TRBD1, 6 bases. V shed 2 bases and J shed 4 bases, with 11 bases lying between them. Germline-derived CDR1 and CDR2 are SGHTA and FQGNSA. This CDR3 is 14 amino acids long. The chain's CDR3 is CASSLNRVAYGYTF. The CDR3 DNA is TGTGCCAGCAGCTTAAACAGGGTGGCCTATGGCTACACCTTC. Complete variable domain (other parts from reference TRBV7-2 and TRBJ1-2): GAGVSQSPSNKVTEKGKDVELRCDPISGHTALYWYRQSLGQGLEFLIYFQGNSAPDKSGLPSDRFSAERTGGSVSTLTIQRTQQEDSAVYLCASSLNRVAYGYTFGSGTRLTVV.

This clone has only a few counts. The J gene is TRBJ2-3, the V gene TRBV6-1; 7 bases match TRBD1. There are 14 residues in the CDR3. Per germline, CDR1 MNHNS and CDR2 SASEGT. Losses at the gene ends were 5 bases for V and 5 bases for J; bases not matched to a gene: 7. In DNA, the CDR3 is TGTGCCAGCAGTCCCGACAGGGCCGTAGATACGCAGTATTTT. Its translation: CASSPDRAVDTQYF.